This TCR beta chain is from a study of T cell responses to AZD1222 COVID-19 vaccine. About the study: Pooled together were second doses at about 4 or about 12 weeks.

The CDR3 is 13 amino acids. Germline V CDR1 and CDR2: DFQATT, SNEGSKA (reference sequence). Between the trimmed V and J ends, which lost 3 bases and 6 bases, there was a span of 12 bases. Data came from immunoSEQ multiplex PCR; TCRdb stores just in-frame clones and leaves some out. The sample has 200,000 or so clones, just under 90% seen once. The genes are TRBV20-1 and TRBJ2-1; D call uncertain. The sequence derives from an adult in good health. Sequencing was performed on peripheral blood, taken on day 0 of AZD1222 vaccination. The CDR3 loop reads CSASPRAPNEQFF. For the CDR3, the DNA is TGCAGTGCTAGTCCCCGGGCCCCCAATGAGCAGTTCTTC.